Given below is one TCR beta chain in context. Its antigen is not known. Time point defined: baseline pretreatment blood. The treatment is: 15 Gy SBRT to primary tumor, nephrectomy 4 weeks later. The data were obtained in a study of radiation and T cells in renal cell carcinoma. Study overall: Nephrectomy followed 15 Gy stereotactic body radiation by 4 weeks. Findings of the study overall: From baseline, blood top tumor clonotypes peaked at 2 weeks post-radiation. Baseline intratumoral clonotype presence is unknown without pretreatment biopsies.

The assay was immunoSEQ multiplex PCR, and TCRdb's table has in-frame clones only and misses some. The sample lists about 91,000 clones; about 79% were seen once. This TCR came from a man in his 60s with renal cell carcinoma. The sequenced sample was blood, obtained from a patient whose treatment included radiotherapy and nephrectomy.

CDR3 residues: CASAYGYSTDTQYF. DNA of the CDR3: TGTGCCAGCGCCTACGGGTATAGCACAGATACGCAGTATTTT. This chain links TRBV5-8 with TRBJ2-3; no reliable D call. V was shortened by 7 bases and J by 0 bases, with 12 bases between the two germline ends. Germline loops: CDR1 SGHTS, CDR2 YDEGEE. The CDR3 covers 14 residues.